The 30 T cell receptor beta chains presented below share a single source sample, sequenced in a study of blood T cell repertoires in COVID-19. Measured with immunoSEQ multiplex PCR; TCRdb has only the in-frame clones, and not every one. The table shows nearly 200,000 clones, with around four fifths occurring only once. Sequenced input: peripheral blood. The receptors stem from a human donor in a cohort sampled during active COVID-19.

The chain couples TRBV7-9 to TRBJ2-2, with a weak D call TRBD2 (6 bases). V was trimmed by 0 bases and J by 2 bases, leaving 10 bases between them. Germline V lookup: CDR1 SEHNR, CDR2 FQNEAQ (reference sequence). This CDR3 has 16 residues. The CDR3 spells CASSLAGGGNTGELFF. CDR3 in DNA: TGTGCCAGCAGCTTAGCCGGGGGTGGCAACACCGGGGAGCTGTTTTTT. The entire variable domain, with the rest obtained from reference TRBV7-9 and TRBJ2-2, is as follows: DTGVSQNPRHKITKRGQNVTFRCDPISEHNRLYWYRQTLGQGPEFLTYFQNEAQLEKSRLLSDRFSAERPKGSFSTLEIQRTEQGDSAMYLCASSLAGGGNTGELFFGEGSRLTVL.

Points on this clone: At one end the junction does not follow the germline gene, possibly because of a read error. This CDR3 reads CASSLAGGGVGEQFF. The DNA of the CDR3 is TGCGCCAGCAGCCTCGCCGGGGGGGGTGTCGGTGAGCAGTTCTTC. V usage is TRBV5-6 and J usage is TRBJ2-1; 8 nucleotides line up with TRBD2. The germline CDR1 and CDR2 sequences are SGHDT and YYEEEE. The CDR3 sequence is 15 residues long.

This clone was observed many times. The chain is built from TRBV10-2 and TRBJ1-5; 8 nucleotides align to TRBD1. J was trimmed by 7 bases and V by 10 bases; bases with no gene match: 6. This CDR3 is built from 12 residues. In germline, CDR1 is WSHSY, CDR2 SAAADI. The CDR3 sequence: CAIGQGNQPQHF. The CDR3 DNA reads TGCGCCATAGGACAGGGAAACCAGCCCCAGCATTTT.

The genes are TRBV11-1 and TRBJ1-1; 9 nucleotides line up with TRBD1. Germline V gene data show CDR1 as SGHAT and CDR2 as FQDESV (reference sequence). The CDR3 has 15 residues. Unmatched junction bases numbered 8, after V lost 5 bases and J lost 4 bases. The CDR3, as DNA: TGTGCCAGCAGCAGCCGACAGGGGGTTGGCACTGAAGCTTTCTTT. It yields the protein CASSSRQGVGTEAFF.

The chain joins TRBV19 to TRBJ1-1, with 8 bases matching TRBD1. CDR3 length: 13 amino acids. Germline lookup yields CDR1 LNHDA and CDR2 SQIVND (reference sequence). V lost 3 bases to trimming and J lost 6 bases; unmatched junction nucleotides: 3. CDR3 nucleotides: TGTGCCAGTAGTATCTACAGGGGGGCTGAAGCTTTCTTT. As protein: CASSIYRGAEAFF. Full variable domain (outside the CDR3, taken from reference TRBV19 and TRBJ1-1): DGGITQSPKYLFRKEGQNVTLSCEQNLNHDAMYWYRQDPGQGLRLIYYSQIVNDFQKGDIAEGYSVSREKKESFPLTVTSAQKNPTAFYLCASSIYRGAEAFFGQGTRLTVV.

The chain is built from TRBV12-3 or TRBV12-4 and TRBJ1-5; no definite D call. The CDR3 loop spans 12 amino acids. Trimming left V 2 bases short and J 6 bases short, with 5 bases between. This CDR3 is CASSLPSQPQHF. CDR3 DNA: TGTGCCAGCAGTTTACCGAGTCAGCCCCAGCATTTT.

The J gene is TRBJ1-6, the V gene TRBV18; 7 bases line up with TRBD1. V lost 3 bases and J lost 10; bases outside the gene matches: 6. CDR1 KGHSH and CDR2 LQKENI come from the germline V gene. The CDR3 length is 14 residues. The CDR3 nucleotides read TGTGCCAGCTCACCGAAAGGGGGCAACTCACCCCTCCACTTT. It codes for CASSPKGGNSPLHF.

The chain employs TRBV29-1 and TRBJ2-5; TRBD2 might be the D (5 bases). This CDR3 region has 12 residues. Germline V lookup: CDR1 SQVTM, CDR2 ANQGSEA. With 4 bases removed from V and 2 bases from J, the gap between germline ends came to 8 bases. The DNA for the CDR3 is TGCAGCGTTGCCGGACTGCAAGAGACCCAGTACTTC. It encodes CSVAGLQETQYF.

The count of this clone is one. The rearrangement joins TRBV3-1 (or the pseudogene TRBV3-2) to TRBJ2-1; 7 bases line up with TRBD2. CDR1 is LGHDT and CDR2 is YNNKEL in the germline V gene (reference sequence). The CDR3 contains 13 residues. Trimming cost V 1 base and J 10 bases; bases outside gene matches: 4. This chain's CDR3 is CASSQGGLPEQFF. DNA of the CDR3: TGTGCCAGCAGCCAAGGGGGACTACCGGAGCAGTTCTTC.

This clone was seen a handful of times. The CDR3 DNA sequence: TGCAGCGCAAAGGGGGGGGAAGAGACCCAGTACTTC. Protein product: CSAKGGEETQYF. This sequence joins TRBV29-1 and TRBJ2-5; a possible D gene is TRBD2 (7 bases). The V gene lost 7 bases and the J gene lost 3 bases, with 12 bases spanning the gap. There are 12 residues in the CDR3. From germline, CDR1 is SQVTM and CDR2 ANQGSEA.

The rearrangement uses TRBV6-5 and TRBJ1-1; the D gene is possibly TRBD1 (6 bases). The CDR3 contains 12 residues. CDR1 and CDR2 (germline): MNHEY, SVGAGI. V was clipped by 5 bases and J by 7 bases, with 11 bases between them. In nucleotides, the CDR3 is TGTGCCAGCAGTCACGGACAGCTTGAAGCTTTCTTT. Translated, it gives CASSHGQLEAFF.

The genes are TRBV2 and TRBJ2-2; 8 bases are a match to TRBD1. The CDR3 spans 16 residues. The trim removed 7 bases at V and 0 bases at J, leaving 7 bases unmatched. Germline V lookup: CDR1 SNHLY, CDR2 FYNNEI. This CDR3 is CASTWTGTSNTGELFF. The CDR3 coding sequence is TGTGCCAGCACTTGGACAGGGACCTCGAACACCGGGGAGCTGTTTTTT.

The genes are TRBV5-1 and TRBJ2-2; 7 bases fit TRBD2. CDR1 and CDR2 from the germline V gene are SGHRS and YFSETQ. The CDR3 length is 15 residues. The ends lost 5 bases at V and 0 bases at J; junction bases unmatched: 4. CDR3 bases: TGCGCCAGCAGTTGGGACTATTCGAACACCGGGGAGCTGTTTTTT. It specifies CASSWDYSNTGELFF.

The chain has TRBV7-2 and TRBJ1-5, with 8 bases aligning to TRBD1. Germline CDR1 and CDR2: SGHTA and FQGNSA. The CDR3 contains 16 residues. The V gene end was trimmed by 6 bases and the J gene end by 4 bases; junction bases not matched to a gene: 11. CDR3 protein: CASSSQGVGGNQPQHF. DNA of the CDR3: TGTGCCAGCAGTTCACAGGGGGTCGGGGGAAATCAGCCCCAGCATTTT.

The rearrangement uses TRBV24-1 and TRBJ2-2; D may be TRBD2 (7 bases). With 9 bases removed from V and 5 bases from J, the gap between germline ends came to 15 bases. Germline V gives CDR1 KGHDR, CDR2 SFDVKD. The CDR3 contains 14 residues. CDR3: CATARGASTGELFF. The CDR3, as DNA: TGTGCCACCGCTCGGGGGGCTTCGACCGGGGAGCTGTTTTTT.

DNA for the CDR3: TGTGCCAGCAGTTTTCAGGGGACTGAAGCTTTCTTT. This sequence encodes CASSFQGTEAFF. J is TRBJ1-1 and V is TRBV6-6; TRBD1 is a possible D gene (6 bases). CDR1 and CDR2 (germline): MNHNY, SVGAGI (reference sequence). The CDR3 is 12 residues long. The germline V and J ends were trimmed by 4 bases and 5 bases, with 8 bases remaining between them.

In this sample, this clone turned up a few times. The V call is TRBV2, the J call TRBJ1-5; TRBD1 matches 9 bases. This CDR3 is built from 17 residues. Germline trimming cut 2 bases from V and 3 bases from J; bases unmatched to any gene: 8. Germline V gene lookup returns CDR1 SNHLY and CDR2 FYNNEI. CDR3 region: CASSESWTGVHNQPQHF. As DNA, the CDR3 is TGTGCCAGCAGTGAATCCTGGACAGGGGTTCACAATCAGCCCCAGCATTTT.

J is TRBJ1-2 and V is TRBV4-1, with 9 nucleotides matching TRBD1. The CDR3 is 17 residues long. Trimming cost V 3 bases and J 8 bases; bases outside gene matches: 16. CDR1 and CDR2 from the germline V gene are MGHRA and YSYEKL. In DNA, the CDR3 is TGCGCCAGCAGCCAGGATGTCGGGACAGGGCCGGTGCGAGGCTACACCTTC. This translates into CASSQDVGTGPVRGYTF.

The chain is built from TRBV20-1 and TRBJ2-7; D unclear. V was pared by 6 bases and J by 9 bases, with 15 bases between. Germline values: CDR1 DFQATT, CDR2 SNEGSKA (reference sequence). CDR3 length: 11 residues. This CDR3 is CSAKQYDWQYF. CDR3 DNA: TGCAGTGCCAAACAATACGATTGGCAGTACTTC.

The chain uses TRBV5-1 and TRBJ1-1, with D perhaps matching TRBD1 (6 bases). Germline lookup yields CDR1 SGHRS and CDR2 YFSETQ. The V end was cut by 4 bases, the J end by 0 bases, with 10 bases between. CDR3 length: 14 residues. CDR3 sequence: CASSRDNLNTEAFF. The CDR3, as DNA: TGCGCCAGCAGCCGGGACAACTTGAACACTGAAGCTTTCTTT.

The J gene is TRBJ2-1, the V gene TRBV29-1, with unresolved D. Germline V lookup: CDR1 SQVTM, CDR2 ANQGSEA. V lost 4 bases to trimming and J lost 3 bases, with 13 bases between them. The CDR3 is 14 amino acids. CDR3 residues: CSVGLASGYNEQFF. The CDR3 bases are TGCAGCGTTGGATTGGCTAGTGGCTACAATGAGCAGTTCTTC.

This clone was seen ten or more times. This chain links TRBV11-2 with TRBJ2-3, with a weak D call TRBD1 (6 bases). This CDR3 has 16 amino acids. V was cut by 2 bases and J by 1 base, with 13 bases left in between. CDR1 and CDR2 (germline): SGHAT, FQNNGV. In nucleotides, the CDR3 is TGTGCCAGCAGCTTATCACAGGGATACCGCACAGATACGCAGTATTTT. It translates to CASSLSQGYRTDTQYF.

The DNA of the CDR3 is TGTGCCAGCAGTGACGCGCAGGGACAGGGAACCACCGGGGAGCTGTTTTTT. This translates into CASSDAQGQGTTGELFF. The gene calls are TRBV6-4 and TRBJ2-2; 9 nucleotides match TRBD1. Per germline, CDR1 MRHNA and CDR2 SNTAGT. The trim removed 2 bases at V and 4 bases at J, leaving 8 bases unmatched. There are 17 residues in the CDR3.

The table lists this clone with a count of one. The chain links TRBV5-6 to TRBJ1-5; D gene ambiguous. The CDR3 covers 15 residues. The germline CDR1 and CDR2 sequences are SGHDT and YYEEEE. The ends were cut back, 4 bases at V and 4 bases at J, with 15 bases in the middle. This CDR3 is CASSGPGISNQPQHF. DNA for the CDR3: TGTGCCAGCAGCGGTCCAGGAATATCGAATCAGCCCCAGCATTTT.

The chain has TRBV27 and TRBJ1-5, with D unresolved. V shed 4 bases and J shed 5 bases, with 15 bases lying between them. CDR1 is MNHEY, CDR2 SMNVEV, per germline (reference sequence). This CDR3 has 15 amino acids. CDR3 coding DNA: TGTGCCAGCAGTTGGGGAGGTGGAGACGATCAGCCCCAGCATTTT. Translated, it gives CASSWGGGDDQPQHF.

The chain employs TRBV29-1 and TRBJ2-1, with 7 bases lining up with TRBD2. Germline loops: CDR1 SQVTM, CDR2 ANQGSEA. The CDR3 extends over 13 amino acids. V dropped 7 bases and J dropped 2; count of bases not matched to a gene: 5. For the CDR3, the DNA is TGCAGCGGCGGAGCGGGGACCTACAATGAGCAGTTCTTC. The encoded protein is CSGGAGTYNEQFF.

The rearrangement joins TRBV19 to TRBJ2-3; TRBD2 is a possible D gene (5 bases). This CDR3 comprises 16 residues. V lost 0 bases and J lost 0, with 10 bases in between. Germline CDR1 is LNHDA and CDR2 is SQIVND (reference sequence). The CDR3 loop is CASSIDYGGSTDTQYF. The CDR3 DNA reads as TGTGCCAGTAGTATAGATTACGGCGGGAGCACAGATACGCAGTATTTT.

The V call is TRBV5-1, the J call TRBJ2-2, with TRBD2 matching over 7 bases. CDR3 size: 16 residues. V lost 4 bases and J lost 7; bases outside the gene matches: 13. The germline gives CDR1 SGHRS, CDR2 YFSETQ. This chain's CDR3 is CASSTGLLESGGELFF. The CDR3 DNA follows: TGCGCCAGCAGCACGGGACTACTAGAGTCGGGCGGGGAGCTGTTTTTT.

The rearrangement links TRBV24-1 to TRBJ1-1, with 8 bases aligning to TRBD1. The V and J ends lost 4 bases and 10 bases, in that order; junction bases with no gene match: 4. The V gene's germline CDR1 is KGHDR and CDR2 SFDVKD. The CDR3 length is 12 residues. CDR3 loop: CATSDPTGGAFF. The CDR3 DNA sequence: TGTGCCACCAGTGACCCTACAGGGGGAGCTTTCTTT.

This clone was found once. The J gene is TRBJ1-1, the V gene TRBV12-3 or TRBV12-4; 11 nucleotides line up with TRBD1. This CDR3 has 13 amino acids. Germline trimming cut 9 bases from V and 8 bases from J; bases unmatched to any gene: 8. CDR3 in DNA: TGTGCCAGTTTTAGGGACAGGGGGTCCGAAGCTTTCTTT. This gives the protein CASFRDRGSEAFF.